Listed below are T cell receptor beta chains from one sample, sequenced in a study of blood T cell repertoires in COVID-19. Generated by immunoSEQ multiplex PCR, the TCRdb table keeps only in-frame clones and is missing some. The sample holds about 200,000 clones, more than 80% seen once. What was sequenced was peripheral blood. These TCRs come from a man aged 25-45 years who had recovered from COVID-19. Both conserved end residues are part of each CDR3. Each record gives: J gene, V gene, clone size, D gene, CDR3 DNA, CDR3 protein. A D gene is named only where the DNA matches it firmly. Clone size, where shown, is once, few, many, or a class for clones that have expanded.

TRBJ1-4	TRBV7-2	.	TRBD1	TGTGCCAGCAGCTTACGACAGGGGGCTGGGGTTGGTGAAAAACTGTTTTTT	CASSLRQGAGVGEKLFF
TRBJ2-7	TRBV4-2	.	.	TGTGCCAGCAGCCAAGTTCGCCCTTGGGTCAGGGCCCTATCCTACGAGCAGTACTTC	CASSQVRPWVRALSYEQYF
TRBJ2-5	TRBV6-6	.	TRBD2	TGTGCCAGCAGTTATGGCGGGGGGGCCACAGAGACCCAGTACTTC	CASSYGGGATETQYF
TRBJ1-2	TRBV19	.	.	TGTGCCAGTAGTATTGGAGGCAGGGGCGGATATGGCTACACCTTC	CASSIGGRGGYGYTF
TRBJ1-1	TRBV6-5	.	.	TGTGCCAGCAGTTACCTACGACAGTTCATGAACACTGAAGCTTTCTTT	CASSYLRQFMNTEAFF
TRBJ1-1	TRBV5-1	.	TRBD1	TGCGCCAGCAGCAAACAGGGGTCGCGGGACACTGAAGCTTTCTTT	CASSKQGSRDTEAFF
TRBJ2-7	TRBV6-5	.	TRBD2	TGTGCCAGCAGCTCACGGGGAGGGCGGCACGAGCAGTACTTC	CASSSRGGRHEQYF
TRBJ1-2	TRBV5-4	once	TRBD1	TGTGCCAGCAGCTTGACAGGGGGCGCCTTTTCCTATGGCTACACCTTC	CASSLTGGAFSYGYTF
TRBJ2-1	TRBV6-2/TRBV6-3	.	TRBD2	TGTGCCAGCAGTTCCCCCAGTGGGGGGGCCTACAATGAGCAGTTCTTC	CASSSPSGGAYNEQFF
TRBJ2-7	TRBV5-1	.	.	TGCGCCAGCAGCTTCGCTATGGAGCAGTACTTC	CASSFAMEQYF
TRBJ1-3	TRBV4-3	.	.	TGCGCCAGCAGCCAAGAAGGGGCTTCCTACAGAAACACCATATATTTT	CASSQEGASYRNTIYF
TRBJ1-3	TRBV6-1	.	TRBD1	TGTGCCAGCAGTGAAGAGGGGGCGGTAATTGGAAACACCATATATTTT	CASSEEGAVIGNTIYF
TRBJ1-4	TRBV30	.	TRBD1	TGTGCCTGGAGTCCGGGACAGGTTTTTAATGAAAAACTGTTTTTT	CAWSPGQVFNEKLFF
TRBJ1-2	TRBV30	.	.	TGTGCCCTGGAGTTTGGGTCTGGCTACACCTTC	CALEFGSGYTF
TRBJ2-2	TRBV10-2	.	.	TGCGCCGGGGCCAGGGACACCGGGGAGCTGTTTTTT	CAGARDTGELFF
TRBJ1-2	TRBV24-1	.	.	TGTGCCACCAGTGATTACGAGGTGGCGGGGGGGGATGGCTACACCTTC	CATSDYEVAGGDGYTF
TRBJ1-4	TRBV5-6	.	.	TGTGCCAGCAGCTTGTTGCAGTTCGGGGGTAATGAAAAACTGTTTTTT	CASSLLQFGGNEKLFF